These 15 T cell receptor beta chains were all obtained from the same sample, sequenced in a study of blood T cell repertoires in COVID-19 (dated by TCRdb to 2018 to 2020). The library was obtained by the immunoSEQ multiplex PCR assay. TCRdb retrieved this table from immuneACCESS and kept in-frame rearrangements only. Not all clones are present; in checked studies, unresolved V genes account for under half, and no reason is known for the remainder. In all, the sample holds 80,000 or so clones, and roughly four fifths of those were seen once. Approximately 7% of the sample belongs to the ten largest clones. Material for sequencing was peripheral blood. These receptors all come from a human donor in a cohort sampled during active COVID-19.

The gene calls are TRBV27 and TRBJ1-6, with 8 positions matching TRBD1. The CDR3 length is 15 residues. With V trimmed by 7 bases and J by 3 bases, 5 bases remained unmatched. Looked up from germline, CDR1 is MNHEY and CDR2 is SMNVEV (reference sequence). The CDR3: CASNTDRDYNSPLHF. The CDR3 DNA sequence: TGTGCCAGCAACACGGACAGGGACTATAATTCACCCCTCCACTTT.

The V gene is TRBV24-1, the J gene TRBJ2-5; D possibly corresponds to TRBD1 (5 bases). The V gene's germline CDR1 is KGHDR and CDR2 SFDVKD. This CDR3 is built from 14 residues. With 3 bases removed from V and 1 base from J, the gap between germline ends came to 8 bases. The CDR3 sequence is CATSDGAVQETQYF. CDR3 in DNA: TGTGCCACCAGTGATGGGGCAGTCCAAGAGACCCAGTACTTC.

The CDR3 protein is CASRTGTNTDTQYF. The CDR3 region has the DNA TGTGCCAGCCGGACAGGGACCAACACAGATACGCAGTATTTT. This rearrangement joins TRBV19 to TRBJ2-3, with 8 bases aligning to TRBD1. Losses at the gene ends were 9 bases for V and 2 bases for J; bases not matched to a gene: 7. The germline gives CDR1 LNHDA, CDR2 SQIVND (reference sequence). The CDR3 extends over 14 amino acids. The full variable domain, in which reference TRBV19 and TRBJ2-3 provide the parts outside the CDR3, is DGGITQSPKYLFRKEGQNVTLSCEQNLNHDAMYWYRQDPGQGLRLIYYSQIVNDFQKGDIAEGYSVSREKKESFPLTVTSAQKNPTAFYLCASRTGTNTDTQYFGPGTRLTVL.

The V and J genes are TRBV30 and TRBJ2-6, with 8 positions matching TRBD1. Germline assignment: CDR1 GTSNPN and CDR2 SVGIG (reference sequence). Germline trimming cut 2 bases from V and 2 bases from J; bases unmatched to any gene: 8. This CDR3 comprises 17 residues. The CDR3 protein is CAWSYRDRHPGANVLTF. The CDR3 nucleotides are TGTGCCTGGAGTTACCGGGACAGGCACCCTGGGGCCAACGTCCTGACTTTC.

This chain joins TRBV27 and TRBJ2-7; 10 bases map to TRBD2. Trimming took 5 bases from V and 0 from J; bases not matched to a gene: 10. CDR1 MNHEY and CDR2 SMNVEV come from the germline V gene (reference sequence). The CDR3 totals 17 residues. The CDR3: CASSGGLARAYSYEQYF. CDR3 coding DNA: TGTGCCAGCAGTGGGGGACTAGCGAGGGCCTACTCCTACGAGCAGTACTTC.

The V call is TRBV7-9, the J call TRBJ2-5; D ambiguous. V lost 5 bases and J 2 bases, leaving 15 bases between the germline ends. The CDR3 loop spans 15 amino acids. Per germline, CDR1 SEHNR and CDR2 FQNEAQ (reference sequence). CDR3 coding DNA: TGTGCCAGCAGCACGAGCGCTACGTTACAAGAGACCCAGTACTTC. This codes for CASSTSATLQETQYF.

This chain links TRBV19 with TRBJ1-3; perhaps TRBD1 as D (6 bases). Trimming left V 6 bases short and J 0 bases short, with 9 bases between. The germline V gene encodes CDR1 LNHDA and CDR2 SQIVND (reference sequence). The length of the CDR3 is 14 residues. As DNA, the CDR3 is TGTGCCAGTAGACAGGGTCACTCTGGAAACACCATATATTTT. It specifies CASRQGHSGNTIYF. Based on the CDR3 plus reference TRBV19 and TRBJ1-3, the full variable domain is DGGITQSPKYLFRKEGQNVTLSCEQNLNHDAMYWYRQDPGQGLRLIYYSQIVNDFQKGDIAEGYSVSREKKESFPLTVTSAQKNPTAFYLCASRQGHSGNTIYFGEGSWLTVV.

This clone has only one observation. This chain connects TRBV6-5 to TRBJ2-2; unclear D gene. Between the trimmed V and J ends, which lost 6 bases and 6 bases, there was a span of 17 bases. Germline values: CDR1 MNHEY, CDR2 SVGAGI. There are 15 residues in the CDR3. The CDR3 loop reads CASRTISVGSGELFF. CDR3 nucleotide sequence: TGTGCCAGCAGAACAATATCAGTCGGGTCCGGGGAGCTGTTTTTT.

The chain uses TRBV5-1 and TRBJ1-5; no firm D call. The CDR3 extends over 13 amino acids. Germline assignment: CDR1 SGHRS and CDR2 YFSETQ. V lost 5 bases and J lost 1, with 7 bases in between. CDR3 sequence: CASRATSNQPQHF. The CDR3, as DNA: TGCGCCAGCAGGGCAACCAGCAATCAGCCCCAGCATTTT.

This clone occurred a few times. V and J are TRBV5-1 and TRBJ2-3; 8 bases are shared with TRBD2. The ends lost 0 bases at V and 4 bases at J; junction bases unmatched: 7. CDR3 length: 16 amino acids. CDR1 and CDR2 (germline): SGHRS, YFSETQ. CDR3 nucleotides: TGCGCCAGCAGCTTGGCTGGACTAGCATCCGCAGATACGCAGTATTTT. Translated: CASSLAGLASADTQYF.

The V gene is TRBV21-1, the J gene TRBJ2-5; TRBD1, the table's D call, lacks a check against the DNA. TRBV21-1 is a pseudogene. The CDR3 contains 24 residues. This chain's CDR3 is CASSKRTRARLVLEAPRPGETQYF. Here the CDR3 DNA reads TGTGCCAGCAGCAAAAGGACAAGGGCCAGGCTCGTACTCGAAGCTCCACGGCCGGGAGAGACCCAGTACTTC.

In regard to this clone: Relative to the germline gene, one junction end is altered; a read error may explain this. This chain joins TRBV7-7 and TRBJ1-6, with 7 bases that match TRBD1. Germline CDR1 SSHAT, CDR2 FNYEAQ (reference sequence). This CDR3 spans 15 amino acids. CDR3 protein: CASSLRSGGNSPLHF. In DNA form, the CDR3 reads TGTGCTAGCAGCTTAAGGTCAGGGGGTAATTCACCCCTCCACTTT.

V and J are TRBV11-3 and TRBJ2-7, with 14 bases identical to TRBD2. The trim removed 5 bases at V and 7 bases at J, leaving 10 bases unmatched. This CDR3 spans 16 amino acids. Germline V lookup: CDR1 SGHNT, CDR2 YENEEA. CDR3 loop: CASSKRGGLAGDEQYF. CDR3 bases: TGTGCCAGCAGCAAAAGGGGGGGACTAGCGGGAGATGAGCAGTACTTC. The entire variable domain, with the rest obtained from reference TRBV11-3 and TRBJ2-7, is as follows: EAGVVQSPRYKIIEKKQPVAFWCNPISGHNTLYWYLQNLGQGPELLIRYENEEAVDDSQLPKDRFSAERLKGVDSTLKIQPAELGDSAVYLCASSKRGGLAGDEQYFGPGTRLTVT.

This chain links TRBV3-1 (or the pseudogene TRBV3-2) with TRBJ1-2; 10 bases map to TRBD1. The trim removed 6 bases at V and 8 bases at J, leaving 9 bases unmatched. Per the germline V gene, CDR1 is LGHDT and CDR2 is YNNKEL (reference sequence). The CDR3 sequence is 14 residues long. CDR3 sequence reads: CASSRDRGASGYTF. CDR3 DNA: TGTGCCAGCAGTCGGGACAGGGGAGCGTCCGGCTACACCTTC.

The CDR3 is CASSTSPTPYNEQFF. The DNA for the CDR3 is TGTGCCAGTAGTACTAGCCCCACTCCATACAATGAGCAGTTCTTC. This chain links TRBV19 with TRBJ2-1; D is perhaps TRBD2 (5 bases). V was cut by 4 bases and J by 4 bases, with 14 bases left in between. The CDR3 has 15 residues. Germline V gene lookup returns CDR1 LNHDA and CDR2 SQIVND (reference sequence). Full variable domain (outside the CDR3, taken from reference TRBV19 and TRBJ2-1): DGGITQSPKYLFRKEGQNVTLSCEQNLNHDAMYWYRQDPGQGLRLIYYSQIVNDFQKGDIAEGYSVSREKKESFPLTVTSAQKNPTAFYLCASSTSPTPYNEQFFGPGTRLTVL.